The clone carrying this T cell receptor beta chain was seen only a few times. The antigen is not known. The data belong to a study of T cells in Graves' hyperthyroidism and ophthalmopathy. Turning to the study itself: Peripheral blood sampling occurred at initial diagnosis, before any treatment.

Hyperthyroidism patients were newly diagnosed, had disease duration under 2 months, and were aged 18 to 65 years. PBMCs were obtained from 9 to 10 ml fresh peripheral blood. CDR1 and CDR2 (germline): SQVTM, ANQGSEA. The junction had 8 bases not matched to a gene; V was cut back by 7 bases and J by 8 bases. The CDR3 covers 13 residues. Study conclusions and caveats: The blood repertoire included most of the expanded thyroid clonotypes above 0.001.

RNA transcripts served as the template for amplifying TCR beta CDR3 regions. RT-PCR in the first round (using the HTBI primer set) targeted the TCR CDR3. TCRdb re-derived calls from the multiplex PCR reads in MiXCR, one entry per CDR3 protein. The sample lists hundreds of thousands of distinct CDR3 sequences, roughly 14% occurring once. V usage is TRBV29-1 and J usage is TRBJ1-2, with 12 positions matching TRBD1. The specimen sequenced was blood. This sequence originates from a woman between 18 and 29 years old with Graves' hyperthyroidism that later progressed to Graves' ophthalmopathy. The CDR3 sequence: CSGGQGASDGYTF. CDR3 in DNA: TGCAGCGGGGGACAGGGGGCCTCAGACGGCTACACCTTC. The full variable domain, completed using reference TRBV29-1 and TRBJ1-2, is SAVISQKPSRDICQRGTSLTIQCQVDSQVTMMFWYRQQPGQSLTLIATANQGSEATYESGFVIDKFPISRPNLTFSTLTVSNMSPEDSSIYLCSGGQGASDGYTFGSGTRLTVV.